The clone carrying this T cell receptor (beta chain) was detected a few times. Extracted RNA was reverse transcribed, and the resulting cDNA served as sequencing template. The protocol was immunoSEQ multiplex PCR, while the TCRdb copy is restricted to in-frame clones and leaves out a portion. The sample holds more than 150,000 clones, 59% seen once. This sample is drawn from a study of CD8+ T cells in alopecia areata. CDR1 and CDR2 (germline): MGHRA, YSYEKL. The CDR3 covers 15 residues. The germline V and J ends were trimmed by 1 base and 3 bases, with 12 bases remaining between them. The specimen comprised CD4+ T cells sorted from blood, sampled at week 0. This TCR derives from a human donor with alopecia areata. The rearrangement joins TRBV4-1 to TRBJ1-1, with a possible D match to TRBD1 (6 bases). Here the CDR3 reads CASSQAETGYTEAFF. In nucleotides, the CDR3 is TGCGCCAGCAGCCAAGCCGAAACAGGGTACACTGAAGCTTTCTTT.